The 30 T cell receptor beta chains given below trace back to one sample, sequenced in a study of T cell repertoires in cytomegalovirus infection. Each CDR3 protein is one row after TCRdb ran MiXCR on the reads. The sample records under 350,000 distinct CDR3 sequences, around 9.1% being singletons. The specimen was PBMCs. Receptor source: a human donor in good health (CMV status not recorded). Some clones in this sample may be carry-over from other donors' samples.

Notes on this clonotype: A read error may produce the germline difference seen at one junction end. The CDR3 spells CGSKPKVAEYNEQFF. In DNA, the CDR3 is TGCGGCAGCAAGCCTAAGGTAGCGGAGTACAATGAGCAGTTCTTC. The genes are TRBV5-1 and TRBJ2-1; tentatively, D is TRBD2 (6 bases). The germline gives CDR1 SGHRS, CDR2 YFSETQ. The CDR3 is 15 amino acids.

The V gene is TRBV29-1, the J gene TRBJ2-7, with D possibly TRBD1 on 6 matching bases. Trimming took 3 bases from V and 3 from J, leaving 12 bases between them. CDR3 length: 13 amino acids. Germline values: CDR1 SQVTM, CDR2 ANQGSEA. The CDR3 DNA follows: TGCAGCGTTGAGGGGGCTGAGAGCTACGAGCAGTACTTC. As protein: CSVEGAESYEQYF.

About this clonotype itself: A read error is likely, as this CDR3 ends without the conserved phenylalanine or tryptophan. The rearrangement uses TRBV11-2 and TRBJ2-3, with a possible D match to TRBD2 (6 bases). Trimming shortened V by 3 bases and J by 2 bases, and 12 bases separated the two germline ends. The CDR3 contains 15 residues. Germline assignment: CDR1 SGHAT and CDR2 FQNNGV. The CDR3 spells CASSFVTSFTDTQYS. The CDR3, as DNA: TGTGCCAGCAGCTTTGTAACTAGCTTCACAGATACGCAGTATTCT.

This chain's CDR3 is CSVDRGANYGYTF. CDR3 in DNA: TGCAGCGTTGACAGGGGGGCAAACTATGGCTACACCTTC. V and J are TRBV29-1 and TRBJ1-2; 7 bases map to TRBD1. This CDR3 spans 13 amino acids. Trimming cost V 3 bases and J 2 bases; bases outside gene matches: 3. The germline CDR1 and CDR2 sequences are SQVTM and ANQGSEA.

This clonotype was seen at least ten times. This chain connects TRBV20-1 to TRBJ1-1, with D unclear. In germline, CDR1 is DFQATT, CDR2 SNEGSKA (reference sequence). The CDR3 runs 14 residues. Trimming took off 3 bases at V and 9 bases at J, with 20 bases between the two ends. The CDR3 DNA sequence: TGCAGTGCTAGGGAGCCGGTCTCGTGGGGAAAAGCTTTCTTT. Translating it yields CSAREPVSWGKAFF.

A word on this clonotype: This may be a read error, as it is one base from a much larger clone. The V and J genes are TRBV28 and TRBJ2-7; D is possibly TRBD1 (5 bases). Trimming left V 7 bases short and J 3 bases short, with 16 bases between. The V gene's germline CDR1 is MDHEN and CDR2 SYDVKM. The CDR3 is 14 residues long. This CDR3 reads CASKTANPHYEQYV. The CDR3 region has the DNA TGTGCCAGCAAGACAGCCAACCCTCACTACGAGCAGTACGTC.

This clonotype was observed a few times. In DNA, the CDR3 is TGCAGTGCTACGGCCCAGCGCCTGTATGGCTACACCTTC. It specifies CSATAQRLYGYTF. V and J are TRBV20-1 and TRBJ1-2; D is ambiguous. Trimming shortened V by 4 bases and J by 5 bases, and 14 bases separated the two germline ends. Germline V gene data show CDR1 as DFQATT and CDR2 as SNEGSKA (reference sequence). This CDR3 spans 13 amino acids.

This clonotype was seen at least ten times. V is TRBV7-2 and J is TRBJ2-1; D ambiguous. The germline gives CDR1 SGHTA, CDR2 FQGNSA. The CDR3 is 12 amino acids. V was shortened by 1 base and J by 9 bases, with 7 bases between the two germline ends. As DNA, the CDR3 is TGTGCCAGCAGCTTAGGGCACCCTGAGCAGTTCTTC. Translating gives CASSLGHPEQFF.

This clonotype has a count of ten or more. This chain connects TRBV28 to TRBJ1-5; D is unclear. V was clipped by 3 bases and J by 3 bases, with 3 bases between them. The germline CDR1 and CDR2 sequences are MDHEN and SYDVKM. The CDR3 length is 12 residues. This chain's CDR3 is CASSFNNQPQHF. The CDR3 DNA sequence: TGTGCCAGCAGTTTCAACAATCAGCCCCAGCATTTT.

This clonotype showed up many times. The chain uses TRBV6-1 and TRBJ2-7; D is tentatively TRBD1 or TRBD2 (5 bases each). The germline V and J ends were trimmed by 9 bases and 3 bases, with 15 bases remaining between them. The length of the CDR3 is 13 residues. Germline V gene lookup returns CDR1 MNHNS and CDR2 SASEGT. Written as DNA, the CDR3 is TGTGCCAGGGGACCTGCTCAACGCTACGAGCAGTACGTC. Protein product: CARGPAQRYEQYV.

This clonotype was detected ten times or more. The chain links TRBV7-2 to TRBJ2-6; 9 bases agree with TRBD1. Germline V gene lookup returns CDR1 SGHTA and CDR2 FQGNSA. Losses at the gene ends were 4 bases for V and 2 bases for J; bases not matched to a gene: 6. This CDR3 spans 17 amino acids. The CDR3: CASSSQGARPGANVLTF. DNA for the CDR3: TGTGCCAGCAGCTCACAGGGGGCGAGGCCTGGGGCCAACGTCCTGACTTTC.

This clonotype was seen many times. CDR3 bases: TGTGCCAGCAGTGCGTCGAATAGCGGGGCATATCAAGAGACCCAGTACTTC. Translation: CASSASNSGAYQETQYF. The gene calls are TRBV28 and TRBJ2-5; 8 nucleotides line up with TRBD2. The junction had 13 bases not matched to a gene; V was cut back by 5 bases and J by 2 bases. This CDR3 spans 17 amino acids. Germline V gene sequence: CDR1 MDHEN, CDR2 SYDVKM.

This clonotype was observed at least ten times. The chain links TRBV7-9 to TRBJ2-1; the D is unclear. The CDR3 has 12 amino acids. Germline values: CDR1 SEHNR, CDR2 FQNEAQ (reference sequence). Trimming cost V 2 bases and J 8 bases, with 7 bases left between them. CDR3 coding DNA: TGTGCCAGCAGCTTAAAGGGCCATGAGCAGTTCTTC. Its protein is CASSLKGHEQFF.

There are many counts of this clonotype. The chain employs TRBV7-8 and TRBJ2-2, with TRBD2 matching 7 bases. J was trimmed by 0 bases and V by 1 base; bases with no gene match: 8. This CDR3 contains 18 residues. Germline CDR1 is SGHVS and CDR2 is FQNEAQ. The DNA for the CDR3 is TGTGCCAGCAGCTTAGTGGTAGCGGGCCCCGCGAACACCGGGGAGCTGTTTTTT. Translated, it gives CASSLVVAGPANTGELFF.

In its sample, this clonotype was seen many times. This rearrangement joins TRBV6-2 or TRBV6-3 to TRBJ2-7, with 7 bases lining up with TRBD1. With V trimmed by 2 bases and J by 0 bases, 13 bases remained unmatched. The CDR3 spans 18 residues. Germline-derived CDR1 and CDR2 are MNHEY and SVGEGT. The CDR3 region has the DNA TGTGCCAGCAGTTACGTATTGGGACAGAGTTTTTACTCCTACGAGCAGTACGTC. It encodes CASSYVLGQSFYSYEQYV.

This clonotype was observed many times. The chain joins TRBV11-3 to TRBJ2-6; TRBD1 aligns across 7 bases. V lost 4 bases to trimming and J lost 4 bases; unmatched junction nucleotides: 7. Per germline, CDR1 SGHNT and CDR2 YENEEA. CDR3 length: 16 residues. CDR3 region: CASSSMTGTGANVLTF. The CDR3 DNA sequence: TGTGCCAGCAGCTCCATGACAGGGACCGGGGCCAACGTCCTGACTTTC.

This clonotype was detected ten times or more. The V call is TRBV7-2, the J call TRBJ1-1, with 7 bases fitting TRBD1. J lost 5 bases, V lost 5 bases, and 11 bases had no gene match. Germline V lookup: CDR1 SGHTA, CDR2 FQGNSA. The CDR3 is 15 residues long. CDR3 in amino acids: CASSPFGQAVTEAFF. The CDR3 DNA is TGTGCCAGCAGCCCTTTCGGACAGGCTGTAACTGAAGCTTTCTTT.

This clonotype was recorded at least ten times. This chain joins TRBV6-2 or TRBV6-3 and TRBJ2-1; D gene unclear. The germline CDR1 and CDR2 sequences are MNHEY and SVGEGT. The V end was cut by 8 bases, the J end by 3 bases, with 8 bases between. CDR3 size: 12 residues. CDR3 amino acids: CASGQIYNEQFF. CDR3 nucleotide sequence: TGTGCCAGCGGTCAAATCTACAATGAGCAGTTCTTC.

The table lists this clonotype with many counts. The gene calls are TRBV29-1 and TRBJ1-2; D unclear. The germline V gene encodes CDR1 SQVTM and CDR2 ANQGSEA. Trimming shortened V by 3 bases and J by 3 bases, and 8 bases separated the two germline ends. The CDR3 loop spans 12 amino acids. CDR3 protein: CSVEGRDYGYTF. The CDR3 nucleotides are TGCAGCGTTGAGGGGAGGGACTATGGCTACACCTTC. The full variable domain, rest sourced from reference TRBV29-1 and TRBJ1-2, is SAVISQKPSRDICQRGTSLTIQCQVDSQVTMMFWYRQQPGQSLTLIATANQGSEATYESGFVIDKFPISRPNLTFSTLTVSNMSPEDSSIYLCSVEGRDYGYTFGSGTRLTVV.

This clonotype appeared many times. The chain uses TRBV6-2 or TRBV6-3 and TRBJ2-2; 11 positions match TRBD1. V shed 7 bases and J 4 bases; nucleotides not matched to a gene: 5. Germline V gives CDR1 MNHEY, CDR2 SVGEGT. The CDR3 is 15 amino acids. This CDR3 reads CASTTGTGGTGELFF. The CDR3 DNA sequence: TGTGCCAGCACCACCGGGACAGGGGGCACCGGGGAGCTGTTTTTT.

In its sample, this clonotype was seen many times. The chain recombines TRBV2 with TRBJ2-1; D possibly corresponds to TRBD1 (5 bases). The CDR3 loop spans 15 amino acids. The V gene's germline CDR1 is SNHLY and CDR2 FYNNEI. Between the trimmed V and J ends, which lost 2 bases and 8 bases, there was a span of 16 bases. This CDR3 is CASSEQGGGSDEQFF. In DNA form, the CDR3 reads TGTGCCAGCAGTGAACAGGGCGGCGGTTCAGATGAGCAGTTCTTC.

This clonotype was found many times. The chain employs TRBV10-3 and TRBJ1-1; no clear D. V was shortened by 7 bases and J by 5 bases, with 14 bases between the two germline ends. CDR1 and CDR2 from the germline V gene are ENHRY and SYGVKD. This CDR3 contains 13 residues. CDR3 sequence (DNA): TGTGCCATCACCCCCAGGACCAGTACTGAAGCTTTCTTT. Protein sequence: CAITPRTSTEAFF.

In its sample, this clonotype was seen a few times. The rearrangement links TRBV10-3 to TRBJ2-1; a weak D match, TRBD2 (5 bases). The ends were cut back, 3 bases at V and 8 bases at J, with 8 bases in the middle. Per the germline V gene, CDR1 is ENHRY and CDR2 is SYGVKD. The CDR3 is 12 residues long. CDR3 nucleotide sequence: TGTGCCATCAGTGATGTCGGGGATGAGCAGTTCTTC. It yields the protein CAISDVGDEQFF.

V and J are TRBV3-1 and TRBJ2-5; 8 bases map to TRBD1. The V segment lost 1 base and the J segment 6 bases; nucleotides outside the gene matches: 4. This CDR3 has 14 residues. Germline V lookup: CDR1 LGHDT, CDR2 YNNKEL (reference sequence). CDR3 sequence: CASSQAQGAKTQYF. CDR3 sequence (DNA): TGTGCCAGCAGCCAAGCCCAGGGGGCCAAGACCCAGTACTTC.

This clonotype has just a few counts. This sequence joins TRBV14 and TRBJ2-7; possibly TRBD2 for D (6 bases). Trimming cost V 7 bases and J 2 bases, with 18 bases left between them. The germline CDR1 and CDR2 sequences are SGHDN and FVKESK. The CDR3 consists of 15 residues. This chain's CDR3 is CASNLRPAGTYEQYV. The CDR3 DNA sequence: TGTGCCAGCAACCTGAGGCCGGCGGGGACCTACGAGCAGTACGTC.

The sample holds many counts of this clonotype. The CDR3 reads CASSHGGVYTGELFF. The CDR3, as DNA: TGTGCCAGCAGTCACGGTGGGGTGTACACCGGGGAGCTGTTTTTT. The V and J genes are TRBV7-9 and TRBJ2-2; D call uncertain. Trimming stripped 6 bases from V and 3 bases from J, with 14 bases between. The CDR3 sequence is 15 residues long. Germline loops: CDR1 SEHNR, CDR2 FQNEAQ (reference sequence).

This clonotype came up many times. The chain uses TRBV20-1 and TRBJ1-1; TRBD1 agrees at 8 bases. This CDR3 region has 14 residues. The germline V gene has CDR1 DFQATT and CDR2 SNEGSKA (reference sequence). V dropped 5 bases and J dropped 6; count of bases not matched to a gene: 11. CDR3 protein: CSAPRIDRGPEAFF. CDR3 DNA sequence: TGCAGTGCTCCCCGGATTGACAGGGGACCTGAAGCTTTCTTT.

The table lists this clonotype with many counts. The rearrangement uses TRBV7-2 and TRBJ2-7; either TRBD1 or TRBD2 may supply D (5 bases each). Between the trimmed V and J ends, which lost 0 bases and 2 bases, there was a span of 11 bases. Germline V gives CDR1 SGHTA, CDR2 FQGNSA. This CDR3 is 15 amino acids long. The DNA of the CDR3 is TGTGCCAGCAGCTTAGCGGGGCAGGGACCCTACGAGCAGTACGTC. Its translation is CASSLAGQGPYEQYV.

In this sample, this clonotype turned up many times. V gene TRBV28 combines with J gene TRBJ2-7; D is perhaps TRBD2 (7 bases). Germline values: CDR1 MDHEN, CDR2 SYDVKM. The CDR3 length is 14 residues. Trimming cost V 5 bases and J 1 base, with 12 bases left between them. CDR3 in amino acids: CASSPGEGSYEQYV. CDR3 sequence (DNA): TGTGCCAGCAGTCCAGGGGAGGGGTCCTACGAGCAGTACGTC.

This clonotype has more than one count but fewer than ten. The chain uses TRBV29-1 and TRBJ2-3, with D possibly TRBD1 on 5 matching bases. Germline values: CDR1 SQVTM, CDR2 ANQGSEA. The ends were cut back, 5 bases at V and 2 bases at J, with 11 bases in the middle. This CDR3 has 13 amino acids. CDR3 sequence: CSVRGQLTDTQYF. The CDR3 coding sequence is TGCAGCGTTAGAGGACAACTCACAGATACGCAGTATTTT.